The 23 T cell receptor beta chains given below trace back to one sample, sequenced in a study of CD8+CD57+ T cells in acquired aplastic anemia. Using genomic DNA as the template, TCR beta VDJ and CDR3 profiling was carried out. TCRdb re-analysed the reads in MiXCR, keeping a single row per CDR3 protein. Of fewer than 250,000 distinct CDR3 sequences detected, approximately 50% appear once; the ten largest clones hold approximately 15%. Input material: sorted CD4+, CD8+, or CD8+CD57+ T cells (not recorded which) from PBMCs. The receptors stem from a human donor in good health, serving as a control.

This CDR3 is CASSPEGLAGGLAKNIQYF. CDR3 nucleotides: TGTGCCAGTAGTCCCGAAGGACTAGCGGGGGGTTTAGCCAAAAACATTCAGTACTTC. The chain is built from TRBV19 and TRBJ2-4, with 14 bases fitting TRBD2. The CDR3 has 19 amino acids. V dropped 5 bases and J dropped 0; count of bases not matched to a gene: 9. Looked up from germline, CDR1 is LNHDA and CDR2 is SQIVND (reference sequence).

About this clonotype: At one of its ends the junction is not consistent with the germline gene, which may arise from a read error. The rearrangement joins TRBV18 to TRBJ1-1; no reliable D call. Germline CDR1 KGHSH, CDR2 LQKENI. The CDR3 loop spans 14 amino acids. The CDR3 reads CASPPQGMNTEAFF. CDR3 DNA: TGTGCCAGCCCACCACAAGGGATGAACACTGAAGCTTTCTTT. The full variable domain, rest sourced from reference TRBV18 and TRBJ1-1, is NAGVMQNPRHLVRRRGQEARLRCSPMKGHSHVYWYRQLPEEGLKFMVYLQKENIIDESGMPKERFSAEFPKEGPSILRIQQVVRGDSAAYFCASPPQGMNTEAFFGQGTRLTVV.

The chain links TRBV6-6 to TRBJ1-6, with unresolved D. The CDR3 is made up of 16 amino acids. Germline V gene lookup returns CDR1 MNHNY and CDR2 SVGAGI (reference sequence). With 5 bases removed from V and 9 bases from J, the gap between germline ends came to 20 bases. The CDR3 DNA is TGTGCCAGCAGTAAACAAGACCGGAAACGGAGTTCACCCCTCCACTTT. Amino acids: CASSKQDRKRSSPLHF.

CDR3 DNA sequence: TGCAGTGCTCGGCGGGACGTATCCTACGAGCAGTACTTC. Translating it yields CSARRDVSYEQYF. This rearrangement joins TRBV20-1 to TRBJ2-7, with D tentatively TRBD2 (6 bases). V lost 5 bases, J lost 1 base, and 12 bases lay in between. CDR3 length equals 13 residues. The germline V gene encodes CDR1 DFQATT and CDR2 SNEGSKA (reference sequence).

The sample holds many counts of this clonotype. J is TRBJ2-1 and V is TRBV6-2 or TRBV6-3; D is ambiguous. This CDR3 spans 11 amino acids. The V gene's germline CDR1 is MNHEY and CDR2 SVGEGT. V was clipped by 7 bases and J by 9 bases, with 10 bases between them. DNA for the CDR3: TGTGCCAGCACCAACTACGGTGAGCAGTTCTTC. It is translated as CASTNYGEQFF.

The chain joins TRBV9 to TRBJ2-1; the D gene is possibly TRBD1 (5 bases). The CDR3 consists of 13 residues. Germline-derived CDR1 and CDR2 are SGDLS and YYNGEE. Trimming took 7 bases from V and 6 from J, leaving 14 bases between them. The CDR3 is CASSPMGPNEQFF. The DNA for the CDR3 is TGTGCCAGCTCACCCATGGGGCCCAATGAGCAGTTCTTC.

Comments on this clonotype: The CDR3 ends on some other residue instead of the conserved phenylalanine or tryptophan, so this is likely a read error. V gene TRBV10-3 combines with J gene TRBJ2-2, with TRBD1 matching over 7 bases. Trimming at V came to 6 bases and at J to 4 bases, leaving 8 bases not matched to a gene. The CDR3 is 15 amino acids. Germline loops: CDR1 ENHRY, CDR2 SYGVKD. The CDR3 DNA reads TGTGCCATCAGGCCGGGACAGTATGTCACCGGGGAGCTGTTTTCT. Protein: CAIRPGQYVTGELFS.

This clonotype was detected ten times or more. The rearrangement links TRBV28 to TRBJ1-6, with TRBD1 matching over 9 bases. This CDR3 spans 14 amino acids. The J segment lost 9 bases and the V segment lost 3 bases, leaving 3 bases of the junction unmatched. CDR1 MDHEN and CDR2 SYDVKM come from the germline V gene. In DNA form, the CDR3 reads TGTGCCAGCAGTTTCGGGACAGGGCGTTCACCCCTCCACTTT. Its translation: CASSFGTGRSPLHF. Based on the CDR3 plus reference TRBV28 and TRBJ1-6, the full variable domain is DVKVTQSSRYLVKRTGEKVFLECVQDMDHENMFWYRQDPGLGLRLIYFSYDVKMKEKGDIPEGYSVSREKKERFSLILESASTNQTSMYLCASSFGTGRSPLHFGNGTRLTVT.

The chain has TRBV19 and TRBJ2-5; TRBD2 is a possible D gene (6 bases). Trimming took 6 bases from V and 9 from J, leaving 20 bases between them. Germline V gives CDR1 LNHDA, CDR2 SQIVND (reference sequence). This CDR3 spans 14 amino acids. The CDR3 loop reads CASSKRTSGEAQYF. The CDR3 nucleotides read TGTGCCAGTAGCAAACGTACTAGTGGGGAGGCCCAGTACTTC.

The CDR3 protein is CASSGWDDKISGANVLTF. CDR3 coding DNA: TGTGCCAGCAGTGGGTGGGACGATAAAATCTCTGGGGCCAACGTCCTGACTTTC. J is TRBJ2-6 and V is TRBV2; D possibly uses TRBD1 or TRBD2 (5 bases each). Germline V CDR1 and CDR2: SNHLY, FYNNEI. V gave up 4 bases and J gave up 0 bases, with 16 bases separating them. The CDR3 consists of 18 residues. Full variable domain (outside the CDR3, taken from reference TRBV2 and TRBJ2-6): EPEVTQTPSHQVTQMGQEVILRCVPISNHLYFYWYRQILGQKVEFLVSFYNNEISEKSEIFDDQFSVERPDGSNFTLKIRSTKLEDSAMYFCASSGWDDKISGANVLTFGAGSRLTVL.

Only a few counts were recorded for this clonotype. The J gene is TRBJ1-2, the V gene TRBV7-2; unclear D gene. V lost 3 bases and J lost 3, with 5 bases in between. The CDR3 sequence is 12 residues long. Germline CDR1 reads SGHTA; CDR2 reads FQGNSA. The CDR3 sequence: CASSFEYYGYTF. The CDR3, as DNA: TGTGCCAGCAGCTTCGAATACTATGGCTACACCTTC.

The V call is TRBV7-6, the J call TRBJ2-6, with D possibly being TRBD1 (5 bases). V lost 5 bases, J lost 7 bases, and 12 bases lay in between. Per the germline V gene, CDR1 is SGHVS and CDR2 is FNYEAQ. The length of the CDR3 is 14 residues. CDR3 protein: CASSRGHGANVLTF. The CDR3 DNA reads as TGTGCCAGCAGCCGAGGACACGGAGCCAACGTCCTGACTTTC.

This clonotype was counted at least ten times. V gene TRBV28 combines with J gene TRBJ1-1, with D possibly matching TRBD1 (6 bases). CDR1 is MDHEN, CDR2 SYDVKM, per germline. The V end lost 3 bases, the J end lost 1 base, and 12 bases lay between the germline ends. CDR3 size: 15 residues. CDR3 loop: CASSLGDRTNTEAFF. DNA for the CDR3: TGTGCCAGCAGTTTGGGAGACAGGACGAACACTGAAGCTTTCTTT.

This clonotype came up many times. CDR3 coding DNA: TGTGCCAGCAGCTCCGGGACAGGGGTGGGAGAAAAACTGTTTTTT. Its protein is CASSSGTGVGEKLFF. The gene calls are TRBV7-9 and TRBJ1-4, with TRBD1 matching over 10 bases. This CDR3 region has 15 residues. V trimming: 4 bases; J trimming: 8 bases; junction bases outside the gene matches: 7. The V gene's germline CDR1 is SEHNR and CDR2 FQNEAQ (reference sequence).

This clonotype was counted once. The chain is built from TRBV9 and TRBJ1-6; D ambiguous. Germline-derived CDR1 and CDR2 are SGDLS and YYNGEE. CDR3 length equals 18 residues. V lost 4 bases and J 2 bases, leaving 19 bases between the germline ends. Here the CDR3 DNA reads TGTGCCAGCAGCCAGAGGGTCTACGGTGACACCTATAATTCACCCCTCCACTTT. Translation gives CASSQRVYGDTYNSPLHF.

J is TRBJ2-1 and V is TRBV20-1; D might be TRBD2 (7 bases). The ends were cut back, 5 bases at V and 4 bases at J, with 18 bases in the middle. The CDR3 runs to 15 residues. Germline CDR1 DFQATT, CDR2 SNEGSKA (reference sequence). The CDR3 protein is CSAPPSGGAYNEQFF. The CDR3 DNA sequence: TGCAGTGCTCCCCCCTCGGGGGGCGCATACAATGAGCAGTTCTTC.

The chain uses TRBV12-3 or TRBV12-4 and TRBJ2-1; D is undetermined. The V end was cut by 3 bases, the J end by 8 bases, with 8 bases between. CDR3 size: 12 residues. CDR3 region: CASSLRTYEQFF. The CDR3 bases are TGTGCCAGCAGTTTGAGGACCTATGAGCAGTTCTTC.

This clonotype was observed a single time. The J gene is TRBJ1-6, the V gene TRBV9; D may be TRBD1 (5 bases). V lost 3 bases and J 7 bases, leaving 8 bases between the germline ends. Germline loops: CDR1 SGDLS, CDR2 YYNGEE. This CDR3 has 13 residues. DNA of the CDR3: TGTGCCAGCAGCGCATCAGGGAATTCACCCCTCCACTTT. Its protein is CASSASGNSPLHF.

A note on this clonotype: A junction boundary mismatches the germline segment, possibly from a read error. The V call is TRBV7-7, the J call TRBJ2-7; 7 bases match TRBD1. With the DNA end fitting TRBJ2-5 better, the J assignment may be wrong. The CDR3 loop spans 14 amino acids. CDR1 SSHAT and CDR2 FNYEAQ come from the germline V gene (reference sequence). The CDR3 loop reads CASSPRQGQATQYF. The CDR3 DNA reads TGTGCTAGCAGCCCGAGACAGGGCCAAGCGACCCAGTACTTC.

Of note for this clonotype: A read error is possible here, since a much larger clone lies one base away. This chain links TRBV6-5 with TRBJ1-1; D gene uncertain. Germline V gene sequence: CDR1 MNHEY, CDR2 SVGAGI. The length of the CDR3 is 15 residues. V shed 2 bases and J shed 3 bases, with 13 bases lying between them. The CDR3 DNA reads as TGTGCCAGCAGTTACAGGGCTAGCGGGGACACTGAAGCTTTCTTT. This sequence encodes CASSYRASGDTEAFF.

The V and J genes are TRBV7-3 and TRBJ2-5; 10 bases fit TRBD1. The CDR3 sequence is 14 residues long. With V trimmed by 5 bases and J by 10 bases, 10 bases remained unmatched. CDR1 is SGHTA and CDR2 is FQGTGA in the germline V gene. The CDR3 DNA reads as TGTGCCAGCAGCGAACCGGGACAGGGGTCCGACCAGTACTTC. Amino acids: CASSEPGQGSDQYF.

The V call is TRBV10-3, the J call TRBJ2-7; D is ambiguous. Germline CDR1 is ENHRY and CDR2 is SYGVKD. The CDR3 runs to 12 residues. Trimming pared 9 bases from V and 1 base from J, leaving 10 bases between. CDR3 residues: CAISPRSYEQYF. The DNA for the CDR3 is TGTGCCATTAGCCCACGGTCCTACGAGCAGTACTTC.

The CDR3 sequence: CASSLGDSSTDTQYF. DNA of the CDR3: TGCGCCAGCAGCTTGGGGGACAGCTCCACAGATACGCAGTATTTT. The chain is built from TRBV5-1 and TRBJ2-3, with TRBD1 matching 7 bases. This CDR3 contains 15 residues. J was trimmed by 2 bases and V by 0 bases; bases with no gene match: 3. CDR1 is SGHRS, CDR2 YFSETQ, per germline.